These 3 T cell receptor beta chains were all obtained from the same sample, sequenced in a study of OX40 agonist ivuxolimab in advanced cancers. This table comes from immunoSEQ multiplex PCR, and its TCRdb copy is limited to in-frame clones, with some not included. The data hold 53,000 or so clones, with 70% to 80% observed a single time. The source was CD4+ or CD8+ T cells sorted from blood, collected in a trial of the OX40 agonist ivuxolimab. The receptors were gathered from an adult with an advanced solid tumor such as melanoma, head and neck, liver or kidney cancer.

The rearrangement uses TRBV28 and TRBJ1-2; 8 bases match TRBD1. Looked up from germline, CDR1 is MDHEN and CDR2 is SYDVKM. Unmatched junction bases numbered 10, after V lost 5 bases and J lost 8 bases. The CDR3 has 14 residues. CDR3 sequence (DNA): TGTGCCAGCAGTCTATTTAGGACAGGGCAAGGCTACACCTTC. This sequence encodes CASSLFRTGQGYTF.

This clone has a single count. The V and J genes are TRBV6-6 and TRBJ1-1; TRBD1 matches at 11 bases. Germline assignment: CDR1 MNHNY and CDR2 SVGAGI (reference sequence). Trimming removed 2 bases from V and 4 bases from J; junction bases left unmatched: 3. There are 15 residues in the CDR3. CDR3 amino acids: CASSYPGQGGTEAFF. The CDR3 region has the DNA TGTGCCAGCAGTTACCCGGGACAGGGGGGCACTGAAGCTTTCTTT.

V is TRBV5-1 and J is TRBJ1-4; D unclear. This CDR3 is built from 14 residues. V was trimmed by 4 bases and J by 3 bases, leaving 10 bases between them. The germline gives CDR1 SGHRS, CDR2 YFSETQ. CDR3 amino acids: CASSASVANEKLFF. The CDR3 DNA reads TGCGCCAGCAGCGCTAGCGTAGCTAATGAAAAACTGTTTTTT.